Presented here are 26 T cell receptor beta chains from one specimen sequenced in a study of tissue T cells after allogeneic stem cell transplantation. Data came from immunoSEQ multiplex PCR; TCRdb stores just in-frame clones and leaves some out. The sample yields 20,000 to 25,000 clones, roughly two thirds seen once. Sequenced material: blood. These receptors were collected from a female BALB/c mouse in good health. The MHC haplotype of the strain is H2-d.

About this clone: Mouse gene names apply. Sequencing ends 1 residue short of the CDR3 end; the germline J gene provides the rest. The V and J genes are TRBV13-2 and TRBJ2-5; D not resolved. V gave up 1 base and J gave up 6 bases, with 6 bases separating them. Looked up from germline, CDR1 is NNHNN and CDR2 is SYGAGS (reference sequence). This CDR3 contains 12 residues. The CDR3 here is CASGDLGDTQYF. CDR3 DNA (partial): TGTGCCAGCGGTGATCTAGGGGACACCCAGTAC.

Notes on this clone: Germline and genes here are mouse. Coverage ceases 1 residue before the CDR3 finishes, and the germline J gene fills in the end. The V gene is TRBV20, the J gene TRBJ2-1; D not resolved. Per germline, CDR1 GFQATS and CDR2 STVNSAI. V lost 1 base and J lost 5, with 3 bases in between. The CDR3 sequence is 11 residues long. CDR3 DNA, as far as it was read: TGTGGTGCTAGGGGGGATGCTGAGCAGTTC. It translates to CGARGDAEQF. In full, the CDR3 is CGARGDAEQFF. Filled out from reference TRBV20 and TRBJ2-1, the complete variable domain reads GALVYQYPRRTICKSGTSMRMECQAVGFQATSVAWYRQSPQKTFELIALSTVNSAIKYEQNFTQEKFPISHPNLSFSSMTVLNAYLEDRGLYLCGARGDAEQFFGPGTRLTVL.

Comment on this clone: Gene names refer to mouse genes. The observed sequence ends 1 residue before the CDR3 terminus, with the missing tail filled in from the germline J gene. V is TRBV13-2 and J is TRBJ2-7, with 11 bases fitting TRBD2. Germline V gene data show CDR1 as NNHNN and CDR2 as SYGAGS (reference sequence). This CDR3 has 12 residues. V shed 5 bases and J 5 bases; nucleotides not matched to a gene: 0. The CDR3 bases that were read are TGTGCCAGCGGGACTGGGGGGGATGAACAGTAC. Translating it yields CASGTGGDEQY. The entire CDR3 protein is CASGTGGDEQYF.

About this clone: The germline and genes are mouse ones. With the read ending 1 residue before the CDR3 end, the germline J gene is used to fill in that end. The rearrangement uses TRBV13-3 and TRBJ2-1; 10 nucleotides align to TRBD2. The CDR3 loop spans 16 amino acids. Germline lookup yields CDR1 NNHDY and CDR2 SYVADS. V was pared by 1 base and J by 7 bases, with 8 bases of the junction left unmatched. The CDR3 here is CASSDFSGGARAEQFF. The CDR3 bases that were read are TGTGCCAGCAGTGATTTCTCTGGGGGGGCGAGGGCTGAGCAGTTC.

In regard to this clone: The gene symbols are mouse symbols. The DNA ends 1 residue before the CDR3 does, and the rest of the CDR3 is filled in from the germline J gene. The V and J genes are TRBV13-2 and TRBJ1-4; 8 bases are shared with TRBD1. This CDR3 is built from 17 residues. The germline gives CDR1 NNHNN, CDR2 SYGAGS (reference sequence). V trimming: 0 bases; J trimming: 7 bases; junction bases outside the gene matches: 11. The CDR3 loop reads CASGDARAGGAGERLFF. CDR3 DNA (partial): TGTGCCAGCGGTGATGCAAGAGCAGGGGGCGCCGGCGAAAGATTATTT.

Concerning this clone itself: Here the gene names and germline are mouse. CDR3 DNA (partial): TGTGCCTGGAGGCGGGGGGGGGACACCGGGCAGCTCTAC. Translated, it gives CAWRRGGDTGQLY. The complete CDR3 reads CAWRRGGDTGQLYF. V and J are TRBV31 and TRBJ2-2; 7 nucleotides line up with TRBD2. The read ends 1 residue early relative to the CDR3; the germline J gene fills the gap. There are 14 residues in the CDR3. Trimming at V came to 3 bases and at J to 3 bases, leaving 4 bases not matched to a gene. Germline assignment: CDR1 GKSSPN and CDR2 SITVG.

Details on this clone: The gene names given are mouse names. Read coverage stops 1 residue before the CDR3 terminus; the germline J gene supplies the remainder. V and J are TRBV13-1 and TRBJ2-4; D call uncertain. CDR3 length: 11 amino acids. CDR1 and CDR2 (germline): NSHNY, SYGAGN. The V end lost 3 bases, the J end lost 7 bases, and 6 bases lay between the germline ends. The CDR3 reads CASSGRDTLYF. The sequenced part of the CDR3 DNA is TGTGCCAGCAGTGGCCGGGACACCTTGTAC.

A note on this clone: Gene names and germline refer to mouse. The read halts 1 residue ahead of the CDR3 end, with the missing end drawn from the germline J gene. The chain carries TRBV13-2 and TRBJ2-5; D unresolved. The V gene lost 1 base and the J gene lost 0 bases, with 9 bases spanning the gap. Germline CDR1 NNHNN, CDR2 SYGAGS (reference sequence). This CDR3 region has 15 residues. Incomplete CDR3 DNA: TGTGCCAGCGGTGATCGAGGAGTTAACCAAGACACCCAGTAC. Translation gives CASGDRGVNQDTQY. The CDR3 in full is CASGDRGVNQDTQYF.

To note about this clone: The genes and germline here are from mouse. From the germline J gene comes the end of the CDR3, since the read stops 1 residue before it. The gene calls are TRBV3 and TRBJ2-5; D is undetermined. V was clipped by 4 bases and J by 0 bases, with 2 bases between them. Germline V CDR1 and CDR2: SNHLY, FYNGKV (reference sequence). The CDR3 extends over 12 amino acids. CDR3 bases read: TGTGCCAGCAGCTCTAACCAAGACACCCAGTAC. This gives the protein CASSSNQDTQY. The whole CDR3 protein reads CASSSNQDTQYF.

This clone was seen a handful of times. Mouse gene names apply. The read terminates 1 residue before the CDR3 end, so the remaining end is supplied by the germline J gene. The J gene is TRBJ2-1, the V gene TRBV5; 7 bases align to TRBD1. The CDR3 contains 16 residues. Germline assignment: CDR1 LGHNA and CDR2 YNLKQL (reference sequence). The ends lost 0 bases at V and 1 base at J; junction bases unmatched: 3. This CDR3 reads CASSQEGDRNYAEQFF. The part of the CDR3 DNA that was read is TGTGCCAGCAGCCAAGAAGGGGACAGAAACTATGCTGAGCAGTTC.

On this clone itself: Gene names refer to mouse genes. The sequenced fragment ends 1 residue before the CDR3 boundary, so the rest is inferred from the germline J gene. J is TRBJ2-5 and V is TRBV5; TRBD2 matches at 14 bases. V lost 4 bases to trimming and J lost 5 bases; unmatched junction nucleotides: 2. Germline V gene data show CDR1 as LGHNA and CDR2 as YNLKQL (reference sequence). The CDR3 spans 15 residues. CDR3 amino acids: CASSPGTGGADTQYF. The sequenced CDR3 bases are TGTGCCAGCAGCCCCGGGACTGGGGGGGCAGACACCCAGTAC.

As concerns this clone: The listed genes are named as in mouse. The CDR3 end is not reached by the read, which stops 1 residue before it; the germline J gene fills it in. The J gene is TRBJ2-1, the V gene TRBV14, with D perhaps matching TRBD2 (7 bases). Germline CDR1 is SGHDT and CDR2 is FRDEAV. This CDR3 spans 12 amino acids. V was cut by 5 bases and J by 7 bases, with 10 bases left in between. The sequenced part of the CDR3 DNA is TGTGCCAGCAGGACGGGGGGCGCTGAGCAGTTC. Its translation is CASRTGGAEQF. The full CDR3 protein reads CASRTGGAEQFF.

This clone was picked up one time. Gene and germline names: mouse. The read gets to within 1 residue of the CDR3 end, and the germline J gene fills in the rest. The chain links TRBV29 to TRBJ1-1; D is perhaps TRBD1 (5 bases). The CDR3 runs 14 residues. Per the germline V gene, CDR1 is MSHET and CDR2 is SYDVDS. V was clipped by 2 bases and J by 4 bases, with 11 bases between them. The sequenced part of the CDR3 DNA is TGTGCTAGCAGTTTACGGGACGGAAGCACAGAAGTCTTC. It specifies CASSLRDGSTEVF. The full CDR3 sequence reads CASSLRDGSTEVFF.

This clone was detected a few times. Gene names refer to mouse genes. The sequenced CDR3 bases are TGTGCCAGCAGCTTGGGACAGGTTTCTGGAAATACGCTCTAT. Translating it yields CASSLGQVSGNTLY. The whole CDR3 sequence is CASSLGQVSGNTLYF. The chain uses TRBV4 and TRBJ1-3; TRBD1 matches at 8 bases. The read comes to an end 1 residue before the CDR3 does, leaving the germline J gene to fill in the end. CDR3 length equals 15 residues. Germline CDR1 reads LGHDT; CDR2 reads YNNKQL (reference sequence). Losses at the gene ends were 4 bases for V and 0 bases for J; bases not matched to a gene: 2.

With respect to this clone: The gene names here belong to mouse. The CDR3 is cut off 1 residue early in the read; its end comes from the germline J gene. The chain carries TRBV3 and TRBJ2-5, with D possibly matching TRBD1 (5 bases). Looked up from germline, CDR1 is SNHLY and CDR2 is FYNGKV (reference sequence). Trimming shortened V by 1 base and J by 5 bases, and 7 bases separated the two germline ends. CDR3 length: 13 residues. The chain's CDR3 is CASSLGQGDTQYF. The covered CDR3 bases are TGTGCCAGCAGCTTAGGCCAGGGAGACACCCAGTAC.

With respect to this clone: Gene names refer to mouse genes. The read halts 1 residue ahead of the CDR3 end, with the missing end drawn from the germline J gene. V and J are TRBV1 and TRBJ2-2; 10 nucleotides line up with TRBD2. V lost 0 bases, J lost 1 base, and 2 bases stayed unmatched. Germline CDR1 is NSQYPW and CDR2 is LRSPGD (reference sequence). The CDR3 consists of 17 residues. Incomplete CDR3 DNA: TGCACCTGCAGTGCAGACTGGGGGGGCAAAAACACCGGGCAGCTCTAC. This sequence encodes CTCSADWGGKNTGQLY. The whole CDR3 protein is CTCSADWGGKNTGQLYF.

With respect to this clone: These gene names are mouse names. The missing CDR3 end, 1 residue past where the read stops, is filled in from the germline J gene. This same CDR3 is encoded by further DNA sequences in the sample. The chain employs TRBV13-2 and TRBJ1-4; possibly TRBD1 for D (5 bases). The CDR3 runs to 14 residues. Per the germline V gene, CDR1 is NNHNN and CDR2 is SYGAGS (reference sequence). Trimming pared 5 bases from V and 0 bases from J, leaving 8 bases between. The CDR3 here is CASGDKFSNERLFF. Incomplete CDR3 DNA: TGTGCCAGCGGGGACAAATTTTCCAACGAAAGATTATTT.

This clone was recorded a few times. Gene names denote mouse genes. The observed sequence ends 1 residue before the CDR3 terminus, with the missing tail filled in from the germline J gene. The chain recombines TRBV24 with TRBJ2-7; TRBD2 agrees at 8 bases. There are 14 residues in the CDR3. Germline V gene lookup returns CDR1 KGHTA and CDR2 FRNEEI. V lost 4 bases and J lost 2; bases outside the gene matches: 4. The DNA read from the CDR3 is TGTGCCAGCAGTCCTCGGACTGGGACCTATGAACAGTAC. Protein: CASSPRTGTYEQY. The entire CDR3 is CASSPRTGTYEQYF.

Regarding this clone: Gene names are mouse gene names. The CDR3 end lies 1 residue beyond the end of the read and is filled in from the germline J gene. The chain links TRBV13-2 to TRBJ2-1, with 10 bases matching TRBD2. J was trimmed by 0 bases and V by 0 bases; bases with no gene match: 0. The CDR3 is 16 residues long. The germline gives CDR1 NNHNN, CDR2 SYGAGS (reference sequence). CDR3: CASGDGDWGNYAEQFF. The sequenced part of the CDR3 DNA is TGTGCCAGCGGTGATGGGGACTGGGGTAACTATGCTGAGCAGTTC.

Details on this clone: Gene and germline names: mouse. The read ends 1 residue early relative to the CDR3; the germline J gene fills the gap. This rearrangement joins TRBV13-3 to TRBJ1-5, with unresolved D. The CDR3 consists of 12 residues. Germline V lookup: CDR1 NNHDY, CDR2 SYVADS. The germline V and J ends were trimmed by 5 bases and 1 base, with 4 bases remaining between them. The CDR3 DNA, read in part, is TGTGCCAGCAGACAGAACAACCAGGCTCCGCTT. Translating gives CASRQNNQAPL. The whole CDR3 reads CASRQNNQAPLF.

Of note for this clone: Each gene name is a mouse one. The read ends 1 residue before the CDR3 terminus; that terminus is restored from the germline J gene. V usage is TRBV13-2 and J usage is TRBJ2-3; D gene unclear. Trimming took off 2 bases at V and 0 bases at J, with 4 bases between the two ends. The CDR3 runs 13 residues. Germline values: CDR1 NNHNN, CDR2 SYGAGS (reference sequence). CDR3 loop: CASGEASAETLYF. CDR3 bases read: TGTGCCAGCGGTGAGGCTAGTGCAGAAACGCTGTAT.

A remark on this clone: The listed genes are named as in mouse. The missing CDR3 end, 1 residue past where the read stops, is filled in from the germline J gene. This rearrangement joins TRBV13-2 to TRBJ2-5; D unresolved. Per the germline V gene, CDR1 is NNHNN and CDR2 is SYGAGS (reference sequence). Trimming cost V 2 bases and J 3 bases, with 7 bases left between them. The CDR3 loop spans 13 amino acids. CDR3 DNA (partial): TGTGCCAGCGGTGAGAGGGCTCAAGACACCCAGTAC. It specifies CASGERAQDTQY. From start to end, the CDR3 is CASGERAQDTQYF.

Turning to this clone: Mouse gene names and germline throughout. The read terminates 1 residue ahead of where the CDR3 ends, so the germline J gene completes it. This chain uses TRBV13-1 with TRBJ1-1; D remains unclear. The CDR3 loop spans 12 amino acids. CDR1 NSHNY and CDR2 SYGAGN come from the germline V gene. Trimming removed 0 bases at V and 4 bases at J, with 4 bases between. The CDR3 loop reads CASSDAITEVFF. The CDR3 bases that were read are TGTGCCAGCAGTGATGCGATCACAGAAGTCTTC.

To note about this clone: Each gene name is a mouse one. Read data end 1 residue before the CDR3 end; the end is taken from the germline J gene. The chain has TRBV29 and TRBJ1-1; no reliable D call. V gave up 2 bases and J gave up 0 bases, with 7 bases separating them. Germline loops: CDR1 MSHET, CDR2 SYDVDS. The CDR3 is 14 amino acids. Here the CDR3 reads CASSLRHTNTEVFF. Incomplete CDR3 DNA: TGTGCTAGCAGTTTACGACACACAAACACAGAAGTCTTC.

With respect to this clone: Genes and germline are mouse. The CDR3 goes on 1 residue after the read ends, and that part is filled in from the germline J gene. The V and J genes are TRBV2 and TRBJ2-1, with a possible D match to TRBD2 (6 bases). The CDR3 sequence is 14 residues long. Germline V gene sequence: CDR1 LGHNA, CDR2 YSYQKL. The V gene lost 5 bases and the J gene lost 3 bases, with 11 bases spanning the gap. The CDR3 loop is CASSVSTGYAEQFF. CDR3 DNA (partial): TGTGCCAGCAGCGTTTCGACTGGCTATGCTGAGCAGTTC.

On this clone itself: Gene names and germline match the mouse. The observed sequence ends 1 residue before the CDR3 terminus, with the missing tail filled in from the germline J gene. V and J are TRBV29 and TRBJ2-5, with 8 bases lining up with TRBD1. The CDR3 contains 13 residues. Germline V gives CDR1 MSHET, CDR2 SYDVDS. V trimming: 3 bases; J trimming: 6 bases; junction bases outside the gene matches: 2. The CDR3 region is CASSFRGRDTQYF. CDR3 DNA, as far as it was read: TGTGCTAGCAGTTTCAGGGGGCGGGACACCCAGTAC. Full variable domain (missing parts from reference TRBV29 and TRBJ2-5): DMKVTQMPRYLIKRMGENVLLECGQDMSHETMYWYRQDPGLGLQLIYISYDVDSNSEGDIPKGYRVSRKKREHFSLILDSAKTNQTSVYFCASSFRGRDTQYFGPGTRLLVL.